The T cell receptor (beta chain) described here comes from a study of radiation and T cells in renal cell carcinoma (dated by TCRdb to the early 2020s). For the wider study: The samples were drawn from a clinical trial, where primary renal cell carcinomas were treated with 15 Gy of stereotactic body radiation therapy and then removed by nephrectomy 4 weeks afterward. TCR beta sequencing covered fewer than 60 samples in total, comprising approximately 26 tumors and around 27 peripheral blood samples. Across all 53 samples, 4,016,671 unique CDR3 nucleotide sequences, encoding approximately 2.5 million unique CDR3 amino acid sequences, were identified. On the study overall, not on this receptor specifically: Because pretreatment tumor biopsies were not available, the study could not determine whether clonotypes were already present within the tumor at baseline. In blood, the top tumor clonotypes increased from baseline to 2 weeks after radiation and then shrank by 4 weeks, which suggests a temporary expansion of tumor-resident clones. Dynamics of the blood repertoire were not tracked past 4 weeks after treatment. Effects of radiation dose or scheduling on the TCR repertoire could not be addressed with the single-armed trial design.

Per the publication, the time point label means: baseline pretreatment blood. The treatment or condition tag for this specimen amounts to: 15 Gy SBRT to primary tumor, nephrectomy 4 weeks later. To follow tumor-enriched clonotypes, peripheral blood was collected serially from radiation-treated patients at baseline and again at 2 weeks and 4 weeks after SBRT. All patients had renal cell carcinoma with clear cell pathology. Genomic DNA for TCR sequencing was prepared using the QIAamp DNA Blood Mini Kit (Qiagen). Only samples passing all quality control checks were included in the analyses. From its cysteine to its phenylalanine, the CDR3 spans 15 amino acids. Here the CDR3 DNA is all that survives: 45 bases in frame from base 1. Based on the germline V gene (reference sequence), the CDR1 and CDR2 sequences are SGHKS and YYEKEE. To note about this clone: Its recognized antigen is unknown. Sequence at one end of the junction differs from germline and may be a read error.

TCR beta libraries were generated from genomic DNA with the immunoSEQ kit, following the manufacturer's recommendations. Library preparation used a first multiplex PCR with proprietary primers, then a second PCR adding unique barcodes, with bead cleanups after each round. Each sample batch included a kit-provided positive control reaction and a negative control reaction. The final libraries underwent checking on an Agilent 4200 TapeStation D1000 ScreenTape, volumetric pooling, and quantification by qPCR. An Illumina NextSeq500 fitted with a MidOutput 150-cycle cartridge performed the sequencing, running 156 Read1 cycles and 15 Index1 cycles with the kit's custom primers. The pooled library was loaded at about 1 pM with roughly 20% PhiX control spiked in. From the authors' description of their analysis: The vendor-processed data were analyzed in R, and a clonotype was defined as all T cells that share the same CDR3 nucleotide sequence. In the clone abundance analyses, frequencies in each sample were normalized to that sample's 10,000 most abundant clones. Public T cell clones, which averaged fewer than five per sample, were removed prior to analysis. Tumor-enriched clonotypes and baseline blood-enriched clonotypes were defined as those with an abundance difference of at least 32-fold between compartments. A beta-binomial differential abundance model was used to identify clonotypes that were expanded or contracted between blood time points. Tumor-blood repertoire similarity was measured with the Baroni-Urbani and Buser coefficient, and groups were compared using two-tailed Wilcoxon tests in R. Sourced from immuneACCESS, this table was stored by TCRdb with only in-frame sequences that have V and J called. A share of the clones is absent; for the studies checked, an unresolved V gene accounts for under half, and the remainder has no known explanation. The V and J calls and clone size come from that table; D and trimming were worked out from the DNA. This sample lists about 140,000 clones; 75% to 90% were detected once. The ten largest make up less than 25% of the sample.

This clonotype was sampled from a woman between 45 and 65 years old with renal cell carcinoma. Sequenced material: blood, taken from a patient whose treatment included radiotherapy and nephrectomy. The chain is encoded by TRBV5-5 joined to TRBJ2-7, and 12 junctional nucleotides match TRBD2. The CDR3: CGSSQGLAGAYEQYF. The nucleotide sequence reads as follows: TGTGGCAGCAGTCAGGGACTAGCGGGTGCCTACGAGCAGTACTTC.